Below are 29 T cell receptor beta chains sequenced from a single sample in a study of T cells in Graves' hyperthyroidism and ophthalmopathy. Template material for amplifying TCR beta CDR3 regions consisted of RNA transcripts. TCR CDR3 regions were first amplified by RT-PCR with HTBI primers. TCRdb re-analysed the multiplex PCR reads in MiXCR, keeping a single row per CDR3 protein. The data show some 570,000 distinct CDR3 sequences, with about a sixth seen just once and roughly a sixth held by the top ten. The sequenced sample consisted of blood. All receptors derive from a woman younger than 35 with Graves' ophthalmopathy.

This clonotype was recorded at least ten times. The V call is TRBV28, the J call TRBJ2-5; 9 bases map to TRBD2. The CDR3 extends over 16 amino acids. Per germline, CDR1 MDHEN and CDR2 SYDVKM. The V segment lost 5 bases and the J segment 5 bases; nucleotides outside the gene matches: 12. DNA for the CDR3: TGTGCCAGCAGTCCCGAGGTAGCGGGAGTAGGGGAGACCCAGTACTTC. Translating gives CASSPEVAGVGETQYF.

This clonotype was seen at least ten times. The rearrangement joins TRBV3-1 to TRBJ2-1; D is undetermined. Trimming shortened V by 3 bases and J by 5 bases, and 5 bases separated the two germline ends. The CDR3 consists of 12 residues. Germline CDR1 and CDR2: LGHDT and YNNKEL (reference sequence). The CDR3 bases are TGTGCCAGCAGCCAGGTAAACAATGAGCAGTTCTTC. Protein sequence: CASSQVNNEQFF.

In this sample, this clonotype turned up a few times. The chain has TRBV27 and TRBJ1-1; unclear D gene. The germline gives CDR1 MNHEY, CDR2 SMNVEV (reference sequence). The CDR3 is made up of 15 amino acids. Trimming removed 2 bases at V and 4 bases at J, with 14 bases between. CDR3 protein: CASSLRGLLTTEAFF. The CDR3, as DNA: TGTGCCAGCAGTTTAAGAGGCCTATTAACCACTGAAGCTTTCTTT.

On this clonotype itself: A much larger clone differs from this one at a single base, so this may be a read error. The CDR3 is CASRRGGGEKPFF. In DNA form, the CDR3 reads TGTGCCAGCAGGAGGGGGGGCGGTGAAAAACCGTTTTTT. The V call is TRBV12-3 or TRBV12-4, the J call TRBJ1-4; D perhaps matches TRBD1 (6 bases). The CDR3 contains 13 residues.

This clonotype has a handful of counts. The genes are TRBV20-1 and TRBJ1-2, with TRBD1 as a possible D gene (6 bases). The germline V and J ends were trimmed by 1 base and 2 bases, with 14 bases remaining between them. CDR1 and CDR2 (germline): DFQATT, SNEGSKA (reference sequence). The CDR3 extends over 15 amino acids. The chain's CDR3 is CSARGLGAGNYGYTF. For the CDR3, the DNA is TGCAGTGCTAGAGGGCTGGGGGCAGGGAACTATGGCTACACCTTC.

This chain links TRBV4-2 with TRBJ2-1; 10 positions agree with TRBD2. Germline V lookup: CDR1 LGHNA, CDR2 YNFKEQ. The CDR3 has 16 residues. With V trimmed by 4 bases and J by 5 bases, 8 bases remained unmatched. The CDR3 loop reads CASSPAGLAEDNEQFF. The CDR3 coding sequence is TGTGCCAGCAGCCCAGCAGGACTAGCGGAAGACAATGAGCAGTTCTTC.

CDR3 in amino acids: CATKDRADIQETQYF. Written as DNA, the CDR3 is TGTGCCACCAAGGACAGGGCCGATATCCAAGAGACCCAGTACTTC. This chain joins TRBV24-1 and TRBJ2-5, with TRBD1 identical over 8 bases. The CDR3 totals 15 residues. The germline gives CDR1 KGHDR, CDR2 SFDVKD. V lost 8 bases to trimming and J lost 1 base; unmatched junction nucleotides: 8.

This clonotype has only a few counts. The chain joins TRBV5-1 to TRBJ2-3; D remains unclear. Per germline, CDR1 SGHRS and CDR2 YFSETQ. Trimming took off 0 bases at V and 6 bases at J, with 8 bases between the two ends. The CDR3 covers 13 residues. The CDR3 DNA reads TGCGCCAGCAGCTTGGACATTTCGGATACGCAGTATTTT. Translation gives CASSLDISDTQYF.

This clonotype was picked up a small number of times. The chain links TRBV29-1 to TRBJ2-7, with D uncertain. Germline V gene data show CDR1 as SQVTM and CDR2 as ANQGSEA. The V and J ends lost 1 base and 4 bases respectively, with 11 bases between them. This CDR3 region has 13 residues. CDR3: CSVEGTVAYEQYF. CDR3 nucleotides: TGCAGCGTTGAAGGGACCGTTGCTTACGAGCAGTACTTC.

This clonotype was picked up a small number of times. This chain uses TRBV18 with TRBJ2-2; 11 bases line up with TRBD1. J gave up 6 bases and V 0 bases, and 9 bases lay outside the gene matches. Germline lookup yields CDR1 KGHSH and CDR2 LQKENI. This CDR3 is built from 18 residues. CDR3 in DNA: TGTGCCAGCTCACCACCGCGGATGCGGACAGGGGGCTCCGGGGAGCTGTTTTTT. Translating gives CASSPPRMRTGGSGELFF.

This clonotype showed up just once. The CDR3 DNA follows: TGCAGTGCCCCTTGGCAGGGGACAGACGAGCAGTACTTC. Amino acid sequence: CSAPWQGTDEQYF. The chain is built from TRBV20-1 and TRBJ2-7; 7 bases align to TRBD1. The J segment lost 5 bases and the V segment lost 6 bases, leaving 10 bases of the junction unmatched. CDR1 DFQATT and CDR2 SNEGSKA come from the germline V gene (reference sequence). The length of the CDR3 is 13 residues.

This clonotype appeared many times. V usage is TRBV28 and J usage is TRBJ1-1; D is ambiguous. The germline V and J ends were trimmed by 4 bases and 1 base, with 10 bases remaining between them. This CDR3 region has 14 residues. Germline values: CDR1 MDHEN, CDR2 SYDVKM. For the CDR3, the DNA is TGTGCCAGCAGTTCCCCCCCCCAGAACACTGAAGCTTTCTTT. Protein sequence: CASSSPPQNTEAFF.

This clonotype was counted only a few times. The gene calls are TRBV4-1 and TRBJ2-7; TRBD1 matches at 8 bases. V dropped 4 bases and J dropped 6; count of bases not matched to a gene: 8. Germline assignment: CDR1 MGHRA and CDR2 YSYEKL. The CDR3 loop spans 14 amino acids. The CDR3 sequence is CASSLGQGPTEQYF. The CDR3 nucleotides are TGCGCCAGCAGCCTTGGACAGGGTCCCACCGAGCAGTACTTC.

This clonotype came up a few times. The chain joins TRBV11-2 to TRBJ2-2; possible D gene TRBD2, 6 bases. Germline CDR1 is SGHAT and CDR2 is FQNNGV. The CDR3 runs 19 residues. The V and J ends lost 5 bases and 10 bases respectively, with 32 bases between them. CDR3 residues: CASSPLGRVTRGEVEELFF. In DNA form, the CDR3 reads TGTGCCAGCAGCCCCCTGGGTCGTGTGACTAGGGGTGAGGTCGAGGAGCTGTTTTTT.

In the case of this clonotype: This may stem from a read error, because a much larger clone lies one nucleotide away. This chain links TRBV12-3 or TRBV12-4 with TRBJ2-1; 7 positions match TRBD2. The CDR3 extends over 17 amino acids. CDR3 nucleotide sequence: TGTGCCAGCAACATGGGGGGGAGGCCCAGCTCCTACAATGGGCAGTTCTTC. Translating it yields CASNMGGRPSSYNGQFF.

This clonotype appeared a few times. A much larger clone sits a single nucleotide away, making a read error possible. V is TRBV12-3 or TRBV12-4 and J is TRBJ2-7, with TRBD2 identical over 8 bases. CDR3 length equals 14 residues. The V segment lost 6 bases and the J segment 3 bases; nucleotides outside the gene matches: 7. CDR3 protein: CASSEAAGGYEQYF. CDR3 nucleotides: TGTGCCAGCAGCGAGGCGGCGGGGGGCTACGAGCAGTACTTC.

This clonotype has at least ten counts. This CDR3 is CASTDLSSYEQYF. CDR3 nucleotide sequence: TGTGCCAGCACAGATCTTAGCTCCTACGAGCAGTACTTC. The chain is built from TRBV2 and TRBJ2-7; D gene uncertain. Trimming stripped 7 bases from V and 0 bases from J, with 10 bases between. Germline CDR1 is SNHLY and CDR2 is FYNNEI. This CDR3 is built from 13 residues.

This clonotype was detected ten times or more. The chain employs TRBV28 and TRBJ1-5; no firm D call. CDR3 length: 12 residues. The germline V and J ends were trimmed by 6 bases and 10 bases, with 13 bases remaining between them. The germline gives CDR1 MDHEN, CDR2 SYDVKM. This CDR3 reads CASSRTGYPQHF. For the CDR3, the DNA is TGTGCCAGCAGCCGGACGGGGTACCCCCAGCATTTT.

This clonotype was observed many times. The chain has TRBV7-2 and TRBJ2-5; unclear D gene. This CDR3 comprises 15 residues. Trimming left V 1 base short and J 4 bases short, with 13 bases between. Germline CDR1 reads SGHTA; CDR2 reads FQGNSA. The CDR3 nucleotides are TGTGCCAGCAGCTTAGGTCGGATTCTGGGAGAGACCCAGTACTTC. It specifies CASSLGRILGETQYF.

The chain couples TRBV20-1 to TRBJ2-7; 11 bases fit TRBD1. V lost 5 bases and J lost 4; bases outside the gene matches: 7. This CDR3 region has 14 residues. Germline V lookup: CDR1 DFQATT, CDR2 SNEGSKA (reference sequence). CDR3 sequence (DNA): TGCAGTGCTGTCGGACAGGGGGCTTTGTACGAGCAGTACTTC. Encoded protein: CSAVGQGALYEQYF.

This clonotype was detected many times. This sequence joins TRBV12-3 or TRBV12-4 and TRBJ2-2, with a tentative D call TRBD1 (5 bases). Deletions cut 5 bases from V and 6 bases from J, with 10 bases between. CDR3 length: 13 amino acids. The CDR3 spells CASSPQQAGELFF. The DNA for the CDR3 is TGTGCCAGCAGTCCCCAACAGGCCGGGGAGCTGTTTTTT.

There are many counts of this clonotype. V gene TRBV28 combines with J gene TRBJ1-1, with D tentatively TRBD1 (6 bases). The germline V gene has CDR1 MDHEN and CDR2 SYDVKM. The CDR3 length is 15 residues. V was trimmed by 5 bases and J by 0 bases, leaving 13 bases between them. CDR3 protein: CASSTGQLMNTEAFF. CDR3 DNA sequence: TGTGCCAGCAGTACCGGACAGTTAATGAACACTGAAGCTTTCTTT.

The chain employs TRBV12-5 and TRBJ1-2; 7 bases map to TRBD1. CDR1 LGHNT and CDR2 FRNRAP come from the germline V gene. V lost 4 bases and J lost 4; bases outside the gene matches: 3. CDR3 length equals 13 residues. For the CDR3, the DNA is TGTGCTAGTGGTTCAGGGGGGTTCTATGGCTACACCTTC. Protein: CASGSGGFYGYTF.

This clonotype appeared a few times. The chain links TRBV7-6 to TRBJ2-3, with 11 positions matching TRBD2. The trim removed 5 bases at V and 2 bases at J, leaving 6 bases unmatched. The germline CDR1 and CDR2 sequences are SGHVS and FNYEAQ. The CDR3 is made up of 16 amino acids. CDR3 sequence (DNA): TGTGCCAGCAGCCAACGACTAGCGGGAACCACAGATACGCAGTATTTT. This codes for CASSQRLAGTTDTQYF.

The V and J genes are TRBV28 and TRBJ1-5; the D is unclear. CDR1 is MDHEN and CDR2 is SYDVKM in the germline V gene. The V and J ends lost 3 bases and 10 bases respectively, with 10 bases between them. This CDR3 is 12 amino acids long. The CDR3 reads CASSLLGGPQHF. DNA for the CDR3: TGTGCCAGCAGTTTGTTAGGCGGCCCCCAGCATTTT.

This clonotype was recorded many times. V gene TRBV30 combines with J gene TRBJ1-1; D not certain. Germline V lookup: CDR1 GTSNPN, CDR2 SVGIG (reference sequence). The V and J ends lost 7 bases and 0 bases respectively, with 9 bases between them. CDR3 length: 12 amino acids. CDR3 sequence: CALSRVNTEAFF. CDR3 sequence (DNA): TGTGCCTTAAGCCGGGTGAACACTGAAGCTTTCTTT.

V gene TRBV20-1 combines with J gene TRBJ2-1, with D perhaps TRBD2 (6 bases). Germline CDR1 and CDR2: DFQATT and SNEGSKA (reference sequence). The CDR3 covers 14 residues. Trimming took off 3 bases at V and 8 bases at J, with 17 bases between the two ends. CDR3 bases: TGCAGTGCTAGGGCAGGTGGTCGGGACTATGAGCAGTTCTTC. The encoded protein is CSARAGGRDYEQFF.

This clonotype was observed many times. The rearrangement uses TRBV27 and TRBJ2-3; 7 bases align to TRBD1. CDR1 is MNHEY and CDR2 is SMNVEV in the germline V gene (reference sequence). This CDR3 contains 15 residues. The V segment lost 5 bases and the J segment 3 bases; nucleotides outside the gene matches: 8. The CDR3 reads CASSSRQGRTDTQYF. The CDR3 bases are TGTGCCAGCAGTAGTAGACAGGGAAGGACAGATACGCAGTATTTT.

This clonotype has a count of ten or more. V is TRBV30 and J is TRBJ2-1, with 9 bases that match TRBD1. CDR3 length equals 13 residues. V shed 3 bases and J 12 bases; nucleotides not matched to a gene: 9. CDR1 and CDR2 (germline): GTSNPN, SVGIG (reference sequence). CDR3 region: CAWSHTGGAGQFF. The CDR3 coding sequence is TGTGCCTGGAGCCATACAGGGGGCGCAGGGCAGTTCTTC.